Below are 27 T cell receptor beta chains sequenced from a single sample in a study of T-cell memory formation after mild COVID-19. TCRdb reprocessed the 5' RACE reads via MiXCR and lists one record per CDR3 protein. The data show around 310,000 distinct CDR3 sequences, about 16% seen once. The sample consisted of PBMCs or a T cell subset sorted from them (not recorded which). The source is a man aged 18 to 29 who had mild COVID-19 (a few samples of this study predate the infection). Cell type and time point are not known.

There are a few counts of this clonotype. J is TRBJ2-1 and V is TRBV7-2, with 9 bases aligning to TRBD1. The V gene's germline CDR1 is SGHTA and CDR2 FQGNSA. The CDR3 sequence is 15 residues long. Trimming cost V 7 bases and J 1 base; bases outside gene matches: 5. The CDR3 spells CASKGQGHSYNEQFF. CDR3 DNA: TGTGCCAGCAAGGGACAGGGACATTCCTACAATGAGCAGTTCTTC.

This clonotype was observed many times. V is TRBV6-4 and J is TRBJ2-2; a possible D gene is TRBD2 (6 bases). CDR3 size: 13 residues. V was trimmed by 3 bases and J by 4 bases, leaving 6 bases between them. The V gene's germline CDR1 is MRHNA and CDR2 SNTAGT. The CDR3 coding sequence is TGTGCCAGCAGTGAGACTAGCACCGGGGAGCTGTTTTTT. Protein: CASSETSTGELFF.

As for this clonotype: A much larger clone lies a single base off, so this may be a read error. This chain connects TRBV19 to TRBJ2-1, with 9 positions matching TRBD2. The J segment lost 8 bases and the V segment lost 3 bases, leaving 8 bases of the junction unmatched. The germline V gene encodes CDR1 LNHDA and CDR2 SQIVND (reference sequence). CDR3 length equals 15 residues. CDR3 loop: CASSIRRGGRYEQFF. The DNA of the CDR3 is TGTGCCAGTAGTATCAGGCGGGGGGGCAGGTATGAGCAGTTCTTC.

This clonotype showed up just a few times. J is TRBJ2-7 and V is TRBV10-2; D uncertain. The CDR3 spans 14 residues. CDR1 and CDR2 from the germline V gene are WSHSY and SAAADI. The V end lost 2 bases, the J end lost 5 bases, and 13 bases lay between the germline ends. The CDR3 protein is CASSESWSDDEQYV. CDR3 sequence (DNA): TGCGCCAGCAGTGAGAGCTGGAGCGACGACGAGCAGTACGTC.

V gene TRBV2 combines with J gene TRBJ1-5; maybe TRBD1 (5 bases). The CDR3 contains 14 residues. V was cut by 2 bases and J by 7 bases, with 12 bases left in between. CDR1 and CDR2 (germline): SNHLY, FYNNEI. CDR3 sequence: CASSESRVTQPQHF. The CDR3 nucleotides read TGTGCCAGCAGTGAAAGCAGGGTAACGCAGCCCCAGCATTTT.

This clonotype was seen once. This may be a read error: a much more frequent sequence differs by one nucleotide. This chain uses TRBV7-2 with TRBJ2-1; 10 bases are shared with TRBD1. Per the germline V gene, CDR1 is SGHTA and CDR2 is FQGNSA. The length of the CDR3 is 13 residues. DNA of the CDR3: TGTGCCAGCAGATTAGGGACAGGGGATCTCCAGTTCTTC. It codes for CASRLGTGDLQFF. Based on the CDR3 plus reference TRBV7-2 and TRBJ2-1, the full variable domain is GAGVSQSPSNKVTEKGKDVELRCDPISGHTALYWYRQSLGQGLEFLIYFQGNSAPDKSGLPSDRFSAERTGGSVSTLTIQRTQQEDSAVYLCASRLGTGDLQFFGPGTRLTVL.

There are a few counts of this clonotype. The V and J genes are TRBV6-5 and TRBJ1-2; D gene unclear. CDR3 size: 12 residues. V shed 5 bases and J shed 13 bases, with 17 bases lying between them. Germline V gene sequence: CDR1 MNHEY, CDR2 SVGAGI. The CDR3 nucleotides read TGTGCCAGCAGTCGGAAGGACGGAAGGGCCACCTTC. Its translation: CASSRKDGRATF.

This clonotype was seen a handful of times. The chain carries TRBV7-9 and TRBJ1-6; unclear D gene. The CDR3 extends over 16 amino acids. Germline assignment: CDR1 SEHNR and CDR2 FQNEAQ (reference sequence). Trimming removed 7 bases from V and 0 bases from J, with 13 bases in between. The CDR3 DNA is TGTGCCAGCACCCCCAGCCGGGGCTCCTATAATTCACCCCTCCACTTT. Its protein product is CASTPSRGSYNSPLHF.

This clonotype was picked up a small number of times. The chain combines TRBV4-3 with TRBJ2-1, with 8 bases fitting TRBD2. This CDR3 contains 14 residues. Germline trimming cut 1 base from V and 8 bases from J; bases unmatched to any gene: 4. CDR1 LGHNA and CDR2 YSLEER come from the germline V gene. CDR3 in DNA: TGCGCCAGCAGCCAAGGGGGACTAGTCCATGAGCAGTTCTTC. This sequence encodes CASSQGGLVHEQFF.

This CDR3 reads CASSPLGGGLSTDTQYF. CDR3 bases: TGTGCCAGCAGCCCCCTTGGGGGGGGCCTTAGCACAGATACGCAGTATTTT. J is TRBJ2-3 and V is TRBV7-2; maybe TRBD2 (7 bases). Germline V lookup: CDR1 SGHTA, CDR2 FQGNSA. V dropped 5 bases and J dropped 0 bases, with 18 bases sitting between them. This CDR3 has 17 amino acids.

The sample holds many counts of this clonotype. This chain connects TRBV28 to TRBJ2-2, with a weak D call TRBD1 (5 bases). CDR1 is MDHEN and CDR2 is SYDVKM in the germline V gene. V gave up 4 bases and J gave up 1 base, with 7 bases separating them. The CDR3 spans 14 residues. The CDR3 DNA follows: TGTGCCAGCAGTTCAGGACAGAACACCGGGGAGCTGTTTTTT. This gives the protein CASSSGQNTGELFF.

This CDR3 is CASSLGQPISYLHF. CDR3 bases: TGCGCCAGCAGCTTGGGACAGCCGATTAGTTACCTCCACTTT. V gene TRBV5-1 combines with J gene TRBJ1-6, with TRBD1 as a possible D gene (5 bases). The CDR3 is 14 residues long. V shed 0 bases and J shed 15 bases, with 16 bases lying between them. The germline gives CDR1 SGHRS, CDR2 YFSETQ. Full variable domain (rest looked up from reference TRBV5-1 and TRBJ1-6): KAGVTQTPRYLIKTRGQQVTLSCSPISGHRSVSWYQQTPGQGLQFLFEYFSETQRNKGNFPGRFSGRQFSNSRSEMNVSTLELGDSALYLCASSLGQPISYLHFGNGTRLTVT.

Remarks on this clonotype: One end of the junction varies from germline; a read error may be responsible. The V gene is TRBV20-1, the J gene TRBJ2-1, with D hard to call. The CDR3 contains 15 residues. CDR1 and CDR2 from the germline V gene are DFQATT and SNEGSKA (reference sequence). Here the CDR3 DNA reads TGCAGTGCGAGAGCCGCTAGTGTCTCCTACAATGAGCAGTTCTTC. Protein product: CSARAASVSYNEQFF.

This clonotype has only a few counts. This chain links TRBV13 with TRBJ2-3, with D possibly being TRBD1 (6 bases). Looked up from germline, CDR1 is PRHDT and CDR2 is FYEKMQ (reference sequence). This CDR3 has 15 residues. The V gene lost 5 bases and the J gene lost 0 bases, with 12 bases spanning the gap. The chain's CDR3 is CASSQGHLSTDTQYF. In DNA form, the CDR3 reads TGTGCCAGCAGCCAGGGACACCTTAGCACAGATACGCAGTATTTT.

This clonotype appeared a few times. The rearrangement links TRBV2 to TRBJ2-2; D perhaps matches TRBD2 (6 bases). Looked up from germline, CDR1 is SNHLY and CDR2 is FYNNEI. V was shortened by 8 bases and J by 0 bases, with 13 bases between the two germline ends. CDR3 length: 15 residues. In nucleotides, the CDR3 is TGTGCCAGCGGCGGGGTTGGGGCGAACACCGGGGAGCTGTTTTTT. Translation gives CASGGVGANTGELFF.

The chain uses TRBV4-3 and TRBJ2-5; D might be TRBD1 (6 bases). The germline V gene encodes CDR1 LGHNA and CDR2 YSLEER. Trimming took 2 bases from V and 0 from J, leaving 10 bases between them. This CDR3 comprises 15 residues. CDR3 amino acids: CASSQSQGYQETQYF. CDR3 sequence (DNA): TGCGCCAGCAGCCAATCACAGGGCTACCAAGAGACCCAGTACTTC.

This clonotype turned up a few times. The chain has TRBV27 and TRBJ1-6; a weak D match, TRBD1 (5 bases). The germline V and J ends were trimmed by 3 bases and 10 bases, with 16 bases remaining between them. The CDR3 is 15 residues long. Germline CDR1 and CDR2: MNHEY and SMNVEV (reference sequence). CDR3 sequence reads: CASSLRFGGYSPLHF. Here the CDR3 DNA reads TGTGCCAGCAGTTTGAGGTTCGGGGGGTACTCACCCCTCCACTTT.

This clonotype was counted between two and nine times. The chain employs TRBV21-1 and TRBJ2-5; the D segment call TRBD2 is taken from the table without a DNA check. TRBV21-1 is a listed pseudogene. The CDR3 length is 18 residues. The CDR3 sequence is CASSKRTRPRRIQETQYF. The CDR3, as DNA: TGTGCCAGCAGCAAAAGGACTCGTCCTAGGAGAATACAAGAGACCCAGTACTTC.

There are many counts of this clonotype. This rearrangement joins TRBV7-2 to TRBJ1-2; 9 nucleotides match TRBD1. The CDR3 runs 13 residues. With V trimmed by 5 bases and J by 4 bases, 2 bases remained unmatched. Looked up from germline, CDR1 is SGHTA and CDR2 is FQGNSA. The CDR3 spells CASSGGQGYGYTF. DNA of the CDR3: TGTGCCAGCAGCGGGGGACAGGGCTATGGCTACACCTTC.

This chain connects TRBV9 to TRBJ1-1; no clear D. Germline loops: CDR1 SGDLS, CDR2 YYNGEE. With 2 bases removed from V and 4 bases from J, the gap between germline ends came to 12 bases. The CDR3 totals 14 residues. CDR3 residues: CASSVDGFRTEAFF. The CDR3 DNA reads TGTGCCAGCAGCGTTGATGGGTTCCGCACTGAAGCTTTCTTT.

This clonotype was seen more than once but under ten times. The V and J genes are TRBV20-1 and TRBJ2-1; no definite D call. V gave up 1 base and J gave up 7 bases, with 5 bases separating them. This CDR3 has 11 residues. Germline CDR1 is DFQATT and CDR2 is SNEGSKA (reference sequence). The CDR3 coding sequence is TGCAGTGCTAGAGTTGTGAATGAGCAGTTCTTC. Translation: CSARVVNEQFF.

The rearrangement uses TRBV4-1 and TRBJ2-7; D unresolved. The CDR3 extends over 15 amino acids. V lost 1 base and J 4 bases, leaving 14 bases between the germline ends. Germline-derived CDR1 and CDR2 are MGHRA and YSYEKL. The CDR3 sequence is CASSQAETTIYEQYF. The CDR3 nucleotides read TGCGCCAGCAGCCAAGCCGAAACGACAATTTACGAGCAGTACTTC.

The genes are TRBV28 and TRBJ1-4; TRBD1 aligns across 7 bases. The V segment lost 6 bases and the J segment 4 bases; nucleotides outside the gene matches: 11. The CDR3 is 16 amino acids. From germline, CDR1 is MDHEN and CDR2 SYDVKM. CDR3 DNA: TGTGCCAGCAGCAAGACAGGGTTTAACGGTAATGAAAAACTGTTTTTT. Translation gives CASSKTGFNGNEKLFF.

The rearrangement links TRBV7-3 to TRBJ1-5; the match to TRBD1 covers 8 bases. The V gene's germline CDR1 is SGHTA and CDR2 FQGTGA. The CDR3 consists of 15 residues. V gave up 5 bases and J gave up 9 bases; unmatched junction bases: 12. CDR3 DNA sequence: TGTGCCAGCAGCCCGAGGCAGGGGGCAAGAGGGCCCCAGCATTTT. This codes for CASSPRQGARGPQHF.

This clonotype came up a few times. This chain connects TRBV6-2 or TRBV6-3 to TRBJ2-7, with no clear D. CDR1 and CDR2 from the germline V gene are MNHEY and SVGEGT. V was clipped by 0 bases and J by 2 bases, with 5 bases between them. The CDR3 consists of 13 residues. Here the CDR3 DNA reads TGTGCCAGCAGTTACTCGAGAGCCTACGAGCAGTACTTC. Protein product: CASSYSRAYEQYF.

As DNA, the CDR3 is TGTGCCAGCAGTGTTCAGATGAACACTGAAGCTTTCTTT. Translated, it gives CASSVQMNTEAFF. The chain couples TRBV2 to TRBJ1-1; D is unclear. V was pared by 4 bases and J by 0 bases, with 6 bases between. The CDR3 length is 13 residues. Germline assignment: CDR1 SNHLY and CDR2 FYNNEI. The full variable domain, with the rest looked up from reference TRBV2 and TRBJ1-1, is EPEVTQTPSHQVTQMGQEVILRCVPISNHLYFYWYRQILGQKVEFLVSFYNNEISEKSEIFDDQFSVERPDGSNFTLKIRSTKLEDSAMYFCASSVQMNTEAFFGQGTRLTVV.

This chain links TRBV7-2 with TRBJ1-2; weak D call: TRBD1 (5 bases). The CDR3 totals 16 residues. In germline, CDR1 is SGHTA, CDR2 FQGNSA. V was pared by 1 base and J by 4 bases, with 16 bases between. Here the CDR3 reads CASSLGGTGTFYGYTF. CDR3 nucleotides: TGTGCCAGCAGCTTAGGAGGGACCGGGACCTTCTATGGCTACACCTTC. The variable domain in full, completed from reference TRBV7-2 and TRBJ1-2, reads GAGVSQSPSNKVTEKGKDVELRCDPISGHTALYWYRQSLGQGLEFLIYFQGNSAPDKSGLPSDRFSAERTGGSVSTLTIQRTQQEDSAVYLCASSLGGTGTFYGYTFGSGTRLTVV.